These 16 T cell receptor beta chains were all obtained from the same sample, sequenced in a study of cytomegalovirus exposure and HLA in healthy donors. It was with 60 Vbeta and 13 Jbeta primers that the PCR ran. This table comes from immunoSEQ multiplex PCR, and its TCRdb copy is limited to in-frame clones, with some not included. The sample lists approximately 300,000 clones; around four fifths were seen once. The sequenced sample consisted of PBMCs. These receptors were taken from a woman aged 40 to 55 in good health and CMV-seropositive.

This chain links TRBV15 with TRBJ2-1, with 7 bases that match TRBD2. Looked up from germline, CDR1 is LNHNV and CDR2 is YYDKDF (reference sequence). The CDR3 has 16 residues. Germline trimming cut 1 base from V and 3 bases from J; bases unmatched to any gene: 6. CDR3 amino acids: CATSRVAGLGYNEQFF. In DNA form, the CDR3 reads TGTGCCACCAGCAGAGTAGCGGGCCTAGGCTACAATGAGCAGTTCTTC. The variable domain in full, completed from reference TRBV15 and TRBJ2-1, reads DAMVIQNPRYQVTQFGKPVTLSCSQTLNHNVMYWYQQKSSQAPKLLFHYYDKDFNNEADTPDNFQSRRPNTSFCFLDIRSPGLGDTAMYLCATSRVAGLGYNEQFFGPGTRLTVL.

The V gene is TRBV4-2, the J gene TRBJ2-7; 8 nucleotides match TRBD2. The CDR3 extends over 16 amino acids. After removal of 1 base from V and 0 bases from J, the junction contained 5 bases not matched to a gene. Germline CDR1 reads LGHNA; CDR2 reads YNFKEQ. In DNA, the CDR3 is TGTGCCAGCAGCCAAGTTGGAAGCGGGGGCTCCTACGAGCAGTACTTC. Its protein is CASSQVGSGGSYEQYF.

The chain combines TRBV28 with TRBJ1-2; D might be TRBD1 (6 bases). The CDR3 is 14 residues long. Trimming removed 5 bases at V and 4 bases at J, with 14 bases between. The germline gives CDR1 MDHEN, CDR2 SYDVKM. The CDR3 DNA follows: TGTGCCAGCAGTGAATGGGGGCAGGGCTATGGCTACACCTTC. This sequence encodes CASSEWGQGYGYTF.

The chain carries TRBV28 and TRBJ1-5, with TRBD1 matching 8 bases. The germline CDR1 and CDR2 sequences are MDHEN and SYDVKM. The CDR3 covers 14 residues. The J segment lost 7 bases and the V segment lost 4 bases, leaving 6 bases of the junction unmatched. CDR3: CASSSTGVRQPQHF. The CDR3 DNA reads TGTGCCAGCAGTTCGACAGGGGTAAGGCAGCCCCAGCATTTT. The full variable domain, in which reference TRBV28 and TRBJ1-5 provide the parts outside the CDR3, is DVKVTQSSRYLVKRTGEKVFLECVQDMDHENMFWYRQDPGLGLRLIYFSYDVKMKEKGDIPEGYSVSREKKERFSLILESASTNQTSMYLCASSSTGVRQPQHFGDGTRLSIL.

The V gene is TRBV25-1, the J gene TRBJ1-5, with 7 positions matching TRBD1. Germline CDR1 is MGHDK and CDR2 is SYGVNS. V was clipped by 5 bases and J by 1 base; unmatched bases: 2. The CDR3 totals 14 residues. The CDR3 nucleotides read TGTGCCAGCAGTACACAGGGGAGCAATCAGCCCCAGCATTTT. It yields the protein CASSTQGSNQPQHF.

J is TRBJ1-1 and V is TRBV28, with 9 bases fitting TRBD1. With 4 bases clipped from V and 7 bases from J, the junction kept 10 bases outside the gene matches. CDR1 and CDR2 from the germline V gene are MDHEN and SYDVKM. The CDR3 consists of 15 residues. The DNA for the CDR3 is TGTGCCAGCAGTTCGGGGGACAGGGTTGGGGATGAAGCTTTCTTT. It codes for CASSSGDRVGDEAFF.

The gene calls are TRBV5-4 and TRBJ2-7, with 8 bases aligning to TRBD1. This CDR3 contains 15 residues. V was clipped by 7 bases and J by 2 bases; unmatched bases: 11. The germline gives CDR1 SGHNT, CDR2 YYREEE (reference sequence). This CDR3 reads CASSRGGQGAYEQYF. The CDR3 nucleotides are TGTGCCAGCTCCAGGGGAGGACAGGGCGCCTACGAGCAGTACTTC.

The V gene is TRBV7-3, the J gene TRBJ1-6; no firm D call. The CDR3 is made up of 13 amino acids. V gave up 1 base and J gave up 14 bases, with 12 bases separating them. The germline V gene has CDR1 SGHTA and CDR2 FQGTGA. CDR3 amino acids: CASSLNEAAALHF. DNA for the CDR3: TGTGCCAGCAGCTTAAATGAGGCAGCAGCCCTCCACTTT.

The CDR3 here is CASSSGRFYEQYF. The CDR3 nucleotides are TGTGCCAGCAGTAGTGGGAGATTTTACGAGCAGTACTTC. The chain has TRBV28 and TRBJ2-7, with a possible D match to TRBD2 (5 bases). Germline-derived CDR1 and CDR2 are MDHEN and SYDVKM. Trimming cost V 5 bases and J 4 bases, with 12 bases left between them. CDR3 length: 13 residues.

The count of this clone is one. Here the CDR3 reads CASRPGVNTEAFF. CDR3 bases: TGCGCCAGCAGACCGGGGGTGAACACTGAAGCTTTCTTT. This chain uses TRBV5-1 with TRBJ1-1, with a possible D match to TRBD1 (5 bases). This CDR3 contains 13 residues. In germline, CDR1 is SGHRS, CDR2 YFSETQ. Trimming stripped 5 bases from V and 0 bases from J, with 8 bases between.

CDR3 loop: CASSLGNGLPYEQYF. The DNA of the CDR3 is TGTGCCAGCAGCTTAGGCAACGGGTTACCCTACGAGCAGTACTTC. V and J are TRBV7-2 and TRBJ2-5, with D unclear. The J call may not be correct, given that the DNA end is closer to TRBJ2-7. This CDR3 is 15 amino acids long. The germline gives CDR1 SGHTA, CDR2 FQGNSA.

This clone was seen a few times. The V and J genes are TRBV7-9 and TRBJ1-1, with a weak D call TRBD1 (5 bases). The V gene lost 8 bases and the J gene lost 5 bases, with 12 bases spanning the gap. The germline V gene has CDR1 SEHNR and CDR2 FQNEAQ (reference sequence). This CDR3 contains 12 residues. CDR3 DNA: TGTGCCAGCCAACCGGGGGATACTGAAGCTTTCTTT. It translates to CASQPGDTEAFF.

The table lists this clone with a count of one. The rearrangement uses TRBV21-1 and TRBJ2-7; the tabulated D call, TRBD1, remains unverified against the DNA. TRBV21-1 is shown as a pseudogene. This CDR3 is built from 15 residues. The CDR3 here is CASSKGQFMPYEQYF. In nucleotides, the CDR3 is TGTGCCAGCAGCAAAGGACAGTTTATGCCCTACGAGCAGTACTTC.

The chain links TRBV11-1 to TRBJ1-1, with 9 bases fitting TRBD1. CDR1 is SGHAT and CDR2 is FQDESV in the germline V gene (reference sequence). This CDR3 is 17 amino acids long. V was clipped by 5 bases and J by 0 bases; unmatched bases: 10. Here the CDR3 DNA reads TGTGCCAGCAGCCCGGGACAGGGAATCTCTATGAACACTGAAGCTTTCTTT. It translates to CASSPGQGISMNTEAFF. The variable domain in full, completed from reference TRBV11-1 and TRBJ1-1, reads EAEVAQSPRYKITEKSQAVAFWCDPISGHATLYWYRQILGQGPELLVQFQDESVVDDSQLPKDRFSAERLKGVDSTLKIQPAELGDSAMYLCASSPGQGISMNTEAFFGQGTRLTVV.

J is TRBJ2-4 and V is TRBV30, with D perhaps matching TRBD2 (6 bases). This CDR3 has 14 residues. From germline, CDR1 is GTSNPN and CDR2 SVGIG (reference sequence). V lost 2 bases and J lost 3, with 11 bases in between. CDR3 loop: CAWSWMGGKNIQYF. As DNA, the CDR3 is TGTGCCTGGAGTTGGATGGGGGGCAAAAACATTCAGTACTTC.

The chain recombines TRBV7-9 with TRBJ2-7; TRBD2 matches at 7 bases. The CDR3 covers 15 residues. Germline loops: CDR1 SEHNR, CDR2 FQNEAQ (reference sequence). V was pared by 4 bases and J by 3 bases, with 9 bases of the junction left unmatched. The CDR3 spells CASSSSGARLYEQYF. CDR3 bases: TGTGCCAGCAGCTCTAGCGGAGCTCGGCTCTACGAGCAGTACTTC.